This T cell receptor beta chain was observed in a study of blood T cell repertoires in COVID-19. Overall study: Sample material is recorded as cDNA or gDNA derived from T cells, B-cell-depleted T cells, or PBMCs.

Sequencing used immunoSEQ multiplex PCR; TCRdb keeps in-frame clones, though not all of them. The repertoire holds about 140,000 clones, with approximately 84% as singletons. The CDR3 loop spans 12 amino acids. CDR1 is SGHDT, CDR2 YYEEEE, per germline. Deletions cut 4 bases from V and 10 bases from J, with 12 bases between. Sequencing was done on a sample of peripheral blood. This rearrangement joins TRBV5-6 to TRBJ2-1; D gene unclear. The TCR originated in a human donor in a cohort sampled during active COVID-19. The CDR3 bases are TGTGCCAGCAGCCGGGTCTTAGGAGAGCAGTTCTTC. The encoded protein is CASSRVLGEQFF. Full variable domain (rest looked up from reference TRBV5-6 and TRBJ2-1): DAGVTQSPTHLIKTRGQQVTLRCSPKSGHDTVSWYQQALGQGPQFIFQYYEEEERQRGNFPDRFSGHQFPNYSSELNVNALLLGDSALYLCASSRVLGEQFFGPGTRLTVL.